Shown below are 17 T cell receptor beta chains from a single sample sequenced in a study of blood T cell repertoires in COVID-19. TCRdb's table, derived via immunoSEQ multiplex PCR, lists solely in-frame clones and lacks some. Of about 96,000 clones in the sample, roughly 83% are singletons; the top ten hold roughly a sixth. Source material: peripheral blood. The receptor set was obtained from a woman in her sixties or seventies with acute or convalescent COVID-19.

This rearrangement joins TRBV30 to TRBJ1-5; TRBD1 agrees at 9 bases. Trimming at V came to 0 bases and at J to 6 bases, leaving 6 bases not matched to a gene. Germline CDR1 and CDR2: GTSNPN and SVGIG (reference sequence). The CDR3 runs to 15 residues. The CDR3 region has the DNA TGTGCCTGGAGTGTCGGACAGGGGAGCTTTCAGCCCCAGCATTTT. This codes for CAWSVGQGSFQPQHF.

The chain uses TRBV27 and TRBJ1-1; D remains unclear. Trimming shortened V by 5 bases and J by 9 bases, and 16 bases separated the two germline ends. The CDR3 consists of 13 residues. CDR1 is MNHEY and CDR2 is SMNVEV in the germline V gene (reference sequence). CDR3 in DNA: TGTGCCAGCAGTCCCATTCGAGGGCGTCAAGCTTTCTTT. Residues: CASSPIRGRQAFF.

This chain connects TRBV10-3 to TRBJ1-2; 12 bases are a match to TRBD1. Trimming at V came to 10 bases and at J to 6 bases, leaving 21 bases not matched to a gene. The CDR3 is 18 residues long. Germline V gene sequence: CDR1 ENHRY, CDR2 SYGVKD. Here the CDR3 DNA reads TGTGCCACTCATCTCGCCCGATCGCGGGACAGGGGGCGCGATGGCTACACCTTC. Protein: CATHLARSRDRGRDGYTF.

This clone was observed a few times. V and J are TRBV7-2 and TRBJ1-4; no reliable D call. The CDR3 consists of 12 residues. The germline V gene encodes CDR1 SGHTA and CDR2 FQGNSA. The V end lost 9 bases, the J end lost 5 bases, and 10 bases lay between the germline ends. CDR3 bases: TGTGCCAGTAGAGATTTAAATGAAAAACTGTTTTTT. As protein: CASRDLNEKLFF.

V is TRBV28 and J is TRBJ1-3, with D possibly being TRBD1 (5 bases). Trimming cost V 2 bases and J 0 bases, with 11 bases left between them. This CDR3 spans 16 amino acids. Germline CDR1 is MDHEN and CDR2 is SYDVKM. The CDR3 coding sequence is TGTGCCAGCAGTTTAATCGGGACTGCCTCTGGAAACACCATATATTTT. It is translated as CASSLIGTASGNTIYF.

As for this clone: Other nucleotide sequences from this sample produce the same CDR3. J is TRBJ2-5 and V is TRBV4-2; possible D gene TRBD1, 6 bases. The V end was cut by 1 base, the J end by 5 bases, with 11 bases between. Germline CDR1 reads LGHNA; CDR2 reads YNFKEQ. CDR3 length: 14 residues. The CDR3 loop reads CASSQGTRGETQYF. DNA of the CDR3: TGTGCCAGCAGCCAAGGGACGAGGGGGGAGACCCAGTACTTC.

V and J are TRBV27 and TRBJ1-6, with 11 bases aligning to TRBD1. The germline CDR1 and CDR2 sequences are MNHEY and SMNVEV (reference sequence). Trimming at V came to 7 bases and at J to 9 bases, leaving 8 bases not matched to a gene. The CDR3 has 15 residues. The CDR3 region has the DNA TGTGCCAGCACCTTTGGACAGGGGGCTCGTTCACCCCTCCACTTT. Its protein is CASTFGQGARSPLHF.

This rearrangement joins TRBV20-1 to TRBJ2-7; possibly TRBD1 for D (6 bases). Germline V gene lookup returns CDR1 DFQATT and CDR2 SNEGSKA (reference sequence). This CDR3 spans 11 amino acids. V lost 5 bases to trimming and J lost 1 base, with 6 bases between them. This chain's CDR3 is CSAGQSYEQYF. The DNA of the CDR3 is TGCAGTGCTGGACAGTCCTACGAGCAGTACTTC.

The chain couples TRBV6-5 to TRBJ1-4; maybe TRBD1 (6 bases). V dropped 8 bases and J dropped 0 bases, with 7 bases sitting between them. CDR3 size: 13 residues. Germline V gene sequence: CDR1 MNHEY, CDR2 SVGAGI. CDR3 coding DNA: TGTGCCAGCGGGACATCAACTAATGAAAAACTGTTTTTT. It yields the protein CASGTSTNEKLFF.

The DNA of the CDR3 is TGTGCCAGCACCTCGAGCTCCTACAATGAGCAGTTCTTC. Translating it yields CASTSSSYNEQFF. The gene calls are TRBV6-5 and TRBJ2-1; D is unclear. Germline loops: CDR1 MNHEY, CDR2 SVGAGI. Trimming left V 7 bases short and J 0 bases short, with 7 bases between. The CDR3 contains 13 residues.

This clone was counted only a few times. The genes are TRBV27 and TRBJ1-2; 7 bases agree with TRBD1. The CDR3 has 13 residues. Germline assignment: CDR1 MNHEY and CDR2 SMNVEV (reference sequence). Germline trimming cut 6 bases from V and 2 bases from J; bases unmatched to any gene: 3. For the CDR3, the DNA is TGTGCCAGCAGCCCGACAGGGAACTATGGCTACACCTTC. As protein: CASSPTGNYGYTF.

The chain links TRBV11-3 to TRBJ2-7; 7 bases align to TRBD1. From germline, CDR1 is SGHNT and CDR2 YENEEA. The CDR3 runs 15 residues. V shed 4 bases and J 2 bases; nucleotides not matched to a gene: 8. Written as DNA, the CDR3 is TGTGCCAGCAGCTGGCGAGCCGGGACAGCCTACGAGCAGTACTTC. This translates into CASSWRAGTAYEQYF.

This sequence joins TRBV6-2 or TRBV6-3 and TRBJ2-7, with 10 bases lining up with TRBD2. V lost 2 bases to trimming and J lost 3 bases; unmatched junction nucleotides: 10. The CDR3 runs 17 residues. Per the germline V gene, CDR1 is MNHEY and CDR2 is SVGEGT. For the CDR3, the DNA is TGTGCCAGCAGTTACGAGGGTGGTAGCGGGGGGTTCTACGAGCAGTACTTC. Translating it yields CASSYEGGSGGFYEQYF.

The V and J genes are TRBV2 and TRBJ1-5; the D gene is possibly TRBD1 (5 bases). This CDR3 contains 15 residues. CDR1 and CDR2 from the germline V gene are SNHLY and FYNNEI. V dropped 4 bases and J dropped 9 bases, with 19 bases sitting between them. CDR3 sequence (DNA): TGTGCCAGCAGTGGAGACAGCGTCGCCCTCCGGCCCCAGCATTTT. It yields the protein CASSGDSVALRPQHF.

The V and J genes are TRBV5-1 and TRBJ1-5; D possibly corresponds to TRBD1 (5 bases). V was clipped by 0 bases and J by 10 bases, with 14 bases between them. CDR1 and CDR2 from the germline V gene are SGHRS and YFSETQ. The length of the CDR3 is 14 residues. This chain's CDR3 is CASSLDGRVGPQHF. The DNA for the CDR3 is TGCGCCAGCAGCTTGGATGGCAGGGTAGGACCCCAGCATTTT.

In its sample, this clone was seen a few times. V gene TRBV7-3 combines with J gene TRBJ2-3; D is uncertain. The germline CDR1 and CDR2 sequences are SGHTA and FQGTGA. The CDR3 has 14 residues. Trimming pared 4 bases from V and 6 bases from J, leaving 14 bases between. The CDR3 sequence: CASSYDTGRDTQYF. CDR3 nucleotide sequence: TGTGCCAGCAGCTACGATACCGGTCGGGATACGCAGTATTTT.

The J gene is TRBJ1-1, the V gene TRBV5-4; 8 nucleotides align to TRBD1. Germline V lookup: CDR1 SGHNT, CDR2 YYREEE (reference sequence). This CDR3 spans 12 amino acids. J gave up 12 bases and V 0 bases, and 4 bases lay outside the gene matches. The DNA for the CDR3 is TGTGCCAGCAGCTTGGACAGGGGGGGAACTTTCTTT. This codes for CASSLDRGGTFF.